The 13 T cell receptor beta chains given below trace back to one sample, sequenced in a study of neurological immune-mediated disorders. TCRdb redid the calling of the 5' RACE reads with MiXCR, one entry per CDR3 protein. The sample yields tens of thousands of distinct CDR3 sequences, around 4.5% seen once. The time point denotes: longitudinal time-point 3. The sample comprised PBMCs. The receptors here all came from an older woman with multiple sclerosis.

Many counts were recorded for this clonotype. The rearrangement uses TRBV29-1 and TRBJ1-1; TRBD1 is a possible D gene (5 bases). The CDR3 contains 14 residues. The germline V gene has CDR1 SQVTM and CDR2 ANQGSEA. V lost 1 base and J lost 0, with 9 bases in between. The CDR3 loop is CSVEVKGLNTEAFF. The CDR3 region has the DNA TGCAGCGTTGAAGTCAAGGGACTGAACACTGAAGCTTTCTTT.

The chain is built from TRBV5-1 and TRBJ2-5, with a possible D match to TRBD2 (6 bases). Trimming cost V 0 bases and J 10 bases, with 22 bases left between them. From germline, CDR1 is SGHRS and CDR2 YFSETQ. The CDR3 runs 16 residues. Here the CDR3 DNA reads TGCGCCAGCAGCTTGGCCATTCCCGGATCGTGCGGGATCCAGTACTTC. This codes for CASSLAIPGSCGIQYF.

This clonotype was seen ten or more times. The V call is TRBV6-6, the J call TRBJ2-5; the match to TRBD1 covers 12 bases. The CDR3 spans 15 residues. V dropped 6 bases and J dropped 1; count of bases not matched to a gene: 3. Germline-derived CDR1 and CDR2 are MNHNY and SVGAGI (reference sequence). The CDR3 loop reads CASRTGQGAQETQYF. DNA for the CDR3: TGTGCCAGCAGGACGGGACAGGGGGCCCAAGAGACCCAGTACTTC.

This clonotype has ten or more counts. The V gene is TRBV19, the J gene TRBJ1-1, with D maybe TRBD1 (6 bases). CDR3 length equals 11 residues. CDR1 is LNHDA, CDR2 SQIVND, per germline (reference sequence). The germline V and J ends were trimmed by 8 bases and 4 bases, with 8 bases remaining between them. CDR3 amino acids: CASRDTTEAFF. CDR3 nucleotides: TGTGCCAGTCGGGACACCACTGAAGCTTTCTTT.

This clonotype has ten or more counts. The CDR3: CASSEGQGFYGYTF. The CDR3 region has the DNA TGCGCCAGCAGCGAGGGACAGGGCTTCTATGGCTACACCTTC. The chain uses TRBV5-1 and TRBJ1-2, with TRBD1 identical over 9 bases. After removal of 4 bases from V and 4 bases from J, the junction contained 5 bases not matched to a gene. This CDR3 comprises 14 residues. In germline, CDR1 is SGHRS, CDR2 YFSETQ.

In this sample, this clonotype turned up many times. The rearrangement links TRBV7-2 to TRBJ1-2, with TRBD1 matching 7 bases. Losses at the gene ends were 5 bases for V and 3 bases for J; bases not matched to a gene: 6. The CDR3 has 14 residues. The germline CDR1 and CDR2 sequences are SGHTA and FQGNSA. CDR3 amino acids: CASSKSRGDYGYTF. The CDR3 DNA follows: TGTGCCAGCAGCAAGAGCAGGGGGGACTATGGCTACACCTTC.

This clonotype came up many times. The chain employs TRBV20-1 and TRBJ2-7; 10 bases agree with TRBD2. Germline trimming cut 5 bases from V and 11 bases from J; bases unmatched to any gene: 6. The CDR3 spans 11 residues. CDR1 and CDR2 (germline): DFQATT, SNEGSKA (reference sequence). The CDR3 loop is CSAVGAGGEYF. In DNA form, the CDR3 reads TGCAGTGCTGTGGGAGCGGGGGGGGAGTACTTC.

There are many counts of this clonotype. This sequence joins TRBV12-3 or TRBV12-4 and TRBJ1-3; no reliable D call. The CDR3 extends over 14 amino acids. V lost 11 bases to trimming and J lost 0 bases, with 14 bases between them. CDR3 sequence (DNA): TGTGCCTTGGCGACTCAGCCCTCTGGAAACACCATATATTTT. Amino acid sequence: CALATQPSGNTIYF.

This clonotype was observed many times. The CDR3 spells CASSLLGATEKLFF. The CDR3 nucleotides read TGTGCCAGCAGTTTACTGGGGGCAACTGAAAAACTGTTTTTT. V gene TRBV27 combines with J gene TRBJ1-4; TRBD1 is a possible D gene (6 bases). The CDR3 spans 14 residues. Germline CDR1 MNHEY, CDR2 SMNVEV (reference sequence). The V gene lost 2 bases and the J gene lost 7 bases, with 11 bases spanning the gap. Looking up the rest from reference TRBV27 and TRBJ1-4 gives the full variable domain: EAQVTQNPRYLITVTGKKLTVTCSQNMNHEYMSWYRQDPGLGLRQIYYSMNVEVTDKGDVPEGYKVSRKEKRNFPLILESPSPNQTSLYFCASSLLGATEKLFFGSGTQLSVL.

This clonotype came up many times. The chain employs TRBV20-1 and TRBJ2-3; 12 nucleotides match TRBD1. J lost 4 bases, V lost 6 bases, and 11 bases had no gene match. CDR1 is DFQATT, CDR2 SNEGSKA, per germline (reference sequence). The CDR3 runs to 16 residues. For the CDR3, the DNA is TGCAGTGCCAGCGATCCCGGGACAGGGGGCCCAGATACGCAGTATTTT. Its protein product is CSASDPGTGGPDTQYF.

This clonotype was recorded at least ten times. This sequence joins TRBV29-1 and TRBJ2-2; TRBD1 is a possible D gene (7 bases). This CDR3 spans 16 amino acids. The V end lost 2 bases, the J end lost 7 bases, and 20 bases lay between the germline ends. Germline CDR1 is SQVTM and CDR2 is ANQGSEA. The CDR3 here is CSVELQTGVSGGELFF. Written as DNA, the CDR3 is TGCAGCGTTGAACTACAAACAGGGGTTAGCGGCGGGGAGCTGTTTTTT.

This clonotype came up a few times. The J gene is TRBJ2-1, the V gene TRBV7-6; D perhaps matches TRBD1 (6 bases). The germline V gene has CDR1 SGHVS and CDR2 FNYEAQ. The CDR3 has 13 residues. V dropped 1 base and J dropped 9 bases, with 10 bases sitting between them. For the CDR3, the DNA is TGTGCCAGCAGCTTAGTAGACAGGATTGAGCAGTTCTTC. Translating it yields CASSLVDRIEQFF.

The table lists this clonotype with many counts. The V and J genes are TRBV3-1 and TRBJ2-2; 9 bases align to TRBD1. With V trimmed by 4 bases and J by 2 bases, 5 bases remained unmatched. The CDR3 runs 16 residues. The V gene's germline CDR1 is LGHDT and CDR2 YNNKEL (reference sequence). CDR3 DNA sequence: TGTGCCAGCAGCCTACTGGGACAGGGAAACACCGGGGAGCTGTTTTTT. Its protein product is CASSLLGQGNTGELFF.